Detailed here is one T cell receptor beta chain. Antigen unknown. The length of the CDR3 is 17 residues. This record comes from a study of T cells expressing NK-cell markers. Across the whole study: Of eight sequenced donors, seven were HCMV-seropositive and one HCMV-seronegative.

Study results and limitations: The leading position in the CD3+CD56-NKG2C+ fraction of four donors also went to these clonotypes.

TCR beta cDNA was generated via 5'RACE template switching incorporating UMIs. From the 5' RACE reads, TCRdb lists one entry per CDR3 protein and no DNA. The sample's table shows roughly 380,000 distinct CDR3 sequences. The sequence came from a man between 18 and 69 years old in good health. The sequencing input was blood T cells: a sorted CD56 or NKG2C T cell subset, CD4+ or CD8+ T cells, or bulk PBMC T cells (not recorded which). This chain uses TRBV12-3 or TRBV12-4 with TRBJ2-2; TCRdb reports TRBD1, a call that lacks DNA to check it against. The CDR3 spells CASSLALPGLNTGELFF.